The 9 T cell receptor beta chains below come from one sample, sequenced in a study of shared clonotypes between healthy human individuals. The assay was immunoSEQ multiplex PCR, and TCRdb's table has in-frame clones only and misses some. This table has about 590,000 clones, 95% to 96% appearing once. CD45RO negativity and positive selection for CCR7 defined naive CD8 cells, a population that excluded terminally differentiated effector memory CD45RA+ cells. What was sequenced was naive CD8+ T cells sorted from blood. The source is a woman younger than 45 in good health.

V and J are TRBV5-6 and TRBJ1-3; D gene ambiguous. The CDR3 has 12 amino acids. Per germline, CDR1 SGHDT and CDR2 YYEEEE. V gave up 7 bases and J gave up 4 bases, with 9 bases separating them. CDR3 loop: CASGSSGNTIYF. The CDR3 DNA sequence: TGTGCCAGCGGAAGCTCCGGAAACACCATATATTTT.

J is TRBJ1-5 and V is TRBV19; tentative D call: TRBD1 (5 bases). Germline CDR1 reads LNHDA; CDR2 reads SQIVND (reference sequence). The germline V and J ends were trimmed by 4 bases and 4 bases, with 26 bases remaining between them. This CDR3 contains 19 residues. The CDR3 DNA reads as TGTGCCAGTAGTACCCGACAGCCGTTAATAAGGGAGTCAAATCAGCCCCAGCATTTT. This gives the protein CASSTRQPLIRESNQPQHF.

This chain uses TRBV27 with TRBJ1-6; D may be TRBD1 (6 bases). The V gene lost 6 bases and the J gene lost 8 bases, with 11 bases spanning the gap. Germline lookup yields CDR1 MNHEY and CDR2 SMNVEV (reference sequence). CDR3 length: 13 residues. CDR3 sequence (DNA): TGTGCCAGCAGGACAGGTCCCTATTCACCCCTCCACTTT. This translates into CASRTGPYSPLHF.

This chain connects TRBV2 to TRBJ2-7; D unresolved. In germline, CDR1 is SNHLY, CDR2 FYNNEI. The V end lost 0 bases, the J end lost 2 bases, and 11 bases lay between the germline ends. The CDR3 spans 15 residues. The CDR3 sequence: CASSEALRSPYEQYF. CDR3 coding DNA: TGTGCCAGCAGTGAAGCGCTTCGGTCCCCCTACGAGCAGTACTTC.

This clone was seen just once. The V and J genes are TRBV15 and TRBJ1-3; unclear D gene. CDR3 size: 17 residues. Germline lookup yields CDR1 LNHNV and CDR2 YYDKDF (reference sequence). With 1 base removed from V and 1 base from J, the gap between germline ends came to 14 bases. CDR3 nucleotide sequence: TGTGCCACCAGCAGAGGAACGGGGTACAATTCTGGAAACACCATATATTTT. This codes for CATSRGTGYNSGNTIYF.

In its sample, this clone was seen once. The V and J genes are TRBV6-5 and TRBJ1-2; D is uncertain. This CDR3 is built from 15 residues. V was pared by 8 bases and J by 7 bases, with 23 bases between. Germline V gene data show CDR1 as MNHEY and CDR2 as SVGAGI. The CDR3 DNA is TGTGCCAGCCGAGGGAAAGACGTGAGGGCGCCTGGCTACACCTTC. Its protein product is CASRGKDVRAPGYTF.

The V gene is TRBV28, the J gene TRBJ2-7; 7 bases map to TRBD2. The CDR3 length is 14 residues. The V and J ends lost 2 bases and 5 bases, in that order; junction bases with no gene match: 6. The germline V gene encodes CDR1 MDHEN and CDR2 SYDVKM. Written as DNA, the CDR3 is TGTGCCAGCAGTTTAAGGCGGGAGAACCACGAGCAGTACTTC. Protein product: CASSLRRENHEQYF.

V and J are TRBV27 and TRBJ1-2; D remains unclear. V lost 6 bases to trimming and J lost 8 bases, with 13 bases between them. CDR1 is MNHEY and CDR2 is SMNVEV in the germline V gene (reference sequence). The CDR3 has 12 amino acids. The CDR3 loop is CASSTPSDGYTF. The CDR3 bases are TGTGCCAGCAGCACTCCATCGGACGGCTACACCTTC.

The chain has TRBV7-9 and TRBJ2-5; TRBD2 matches at 9 bases. Losses at the gene ends were 7 bases for V and 7 bases for J; bases not matched to a gene: 13. This CDR3 region has 15 residues. Looked up from germline, CDR1 is SEHNR and CDR2 is FQNEAQ (reference sequence). The CDR3 region is CASNPLLAGLGTQYF. CDR3 DNA: TGTGCCAGCAACCCACTCCTAGCGGGGCTAGGGACCCAGTACTTC.